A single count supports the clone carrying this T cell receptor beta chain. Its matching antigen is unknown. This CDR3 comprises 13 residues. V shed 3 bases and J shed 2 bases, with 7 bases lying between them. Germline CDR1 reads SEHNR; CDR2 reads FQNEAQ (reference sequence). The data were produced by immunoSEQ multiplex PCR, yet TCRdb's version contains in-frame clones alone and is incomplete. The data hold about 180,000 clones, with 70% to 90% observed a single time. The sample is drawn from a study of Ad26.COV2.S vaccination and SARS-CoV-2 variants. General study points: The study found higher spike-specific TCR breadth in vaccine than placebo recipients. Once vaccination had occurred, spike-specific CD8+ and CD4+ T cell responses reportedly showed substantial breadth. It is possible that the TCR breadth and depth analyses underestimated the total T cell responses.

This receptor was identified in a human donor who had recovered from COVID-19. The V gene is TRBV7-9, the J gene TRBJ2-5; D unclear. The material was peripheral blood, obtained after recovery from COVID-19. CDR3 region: CASSFSFQETQYF. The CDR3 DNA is TGTGCCAGCAGCTTCTCATTTCAAGAGACCCAGTACTTC.